The clone carrying this T cell receptor beta chain has a handful of counts. The sample has other DNA sequences that encode this CDR3 too. Described time point: baseline, week 1 (first vaccination visit). As to treatment: pre-vaccination baseline after standard-of-care therapy. The record originates from a study of a mutant IDH1 vaccine in newly diagnosed glioma. Looking at the study overall: The treated population exhibited a male proportion of approximately 62%, a female proportion of about 40%, and a mean age of about 40 years. Patients got radiotherapy, temozolomide, or both beforehand, and most got both.

Generated by immunoSEQ multiplex PCR, the TCRdb table keeps only in-frame clones and is missing some. The sample shows about 16,000 clones, around four fifths of them seen only once. This CDR3 is 13 amino acids long. Germline V CDR1 and CDR2: GTSNPN, SVGIG (reference sequence). Trimming left V 1 base short and J 3 bases short, with 9 bases between. The sequence was obtained from a middle-aged man with glioma. The sequenced sample was PBMCs, obtained from a glioma patient treated with radiotherapy, temozolomide or both. V and J are TRBV30 and TRBJ1-1; D is undetermined. The CDR3 DNA reads as TGTGCCTGGAGTGAGGCGGGCCACACTGAAGCTTTCTTT. It is translated as CAWSEAGHTEAFF. Filled out from reference TRBV30 and TRBJ1-1, the complete variable domain reads SQTIHQWPATLVQPVGSPLSLECTVEGTSNPNLYWYRQAAGRGLQLLFYSVGIGQISSEVPQNLSASRPQDRQFILSSKKLLLSDSGFYLCAWSEAGHTEAFFGQGTRLTVV.